The 9 T cell receptor beta chains presented below share a single source sample, sequenced in a study of cytomegalovirus exposure and HLA in healthy donors. The study ran its PCR with 60 Vbeta and 13 Jbeta primers. Sequenced by immunoSEQ multiplex PCR; TCRdb stores in-frame clones only, minus some. Of approximately 160,000 clones in the sample, more than 70% were seen once. The sample was PBMCs. The receptors were sampled from a male donor in good health and CMV-seronegative.

This clone was observed a handful of times. Different DNA sequences within this sample yield the same CDR3. This chain connects TRBV30 to TRBJ2-7, with TRBD1 matching over 11 bases. V gave up 0 bases and J gave up 3 bases; unmatched junction bases: 1. This CDR3 comprises 14 residues. CDR1 and CDR2 (germline): GTSNPN, SVGIG (reference sequence). This CDR3 is CAWSVDRGHYEQYF. CDR3 nucleotide sequence: TGTGCCTGGAGTGTGGACAGGGGGCACTACGAGCAGTACTTC.

This clone showed up just a few times. This chain links TRBV19 with TRBJ1-1, with 9 bases aligning to TRBD1. Germline CDR1 is LNHDA and CDR2 is SQIVND (reference sequence). J gave up 7 bases and V 4 bases, and 10 bases lay outside the gene matches. The CDR3 sequence is 15 residues long. This CDR3 is CASSRGGQGQGEAFF. The CDR3 region has the DNA TGTGCCAGTAGTAGAGGGGGACAGGGCCAGGGTGAAGCTTTCTTT.

This chain connects TRBV11-2 to TRBJ1-6, with TRBD1 as a possible D gene (5 bases). Trimming stripped 3 bases from V and 7 bases from J, with 13 bases between. Germline CDR1 SGHAT, CDR2 FQNNGV. This CDR3 region has 15 residues. The chain's CDR3 is CASSFGGTRNSPLHF. CDR3 nucleotide sequence: TGTGCCAGCAGCTTCGGCGGGACGCGGAATTCACCCCTCCACTTT. Drawing the rest from reference TRBV11-2 and TRBJ1-6, the complete variable domain is EAGVAQSPRYKIIEKRQSVAFWCNPISGHATLYWYQQILGQGPKLLIQFQNNGVVDDSQLPKDRFSAERLKGVDSTLKIQPAKLEDSAVYLCASSFGGTRNSPLHFGNGTRLTVT.

This clone was picked up a small number of times. The chain recombines TRBV6-5 with TRBJ1-5; 7 bases are shared with TRBD1. The V gene's germline CDR1 is MNHEY and CDR2 SVGAGI. After removal of 8 bases from V and 7 bases from J, the junction contained 8 bases not matched to a gene. The CDR3 sequence is 13 residues long. The CDR3 region is CASYGQVGQPQHF. CDR3 sequence (DNA): TGTGCCAGCTATGGACAGGTTGGGCAGCCCCAGCATTTT.

The gene calls are TRBV2 and TRBJ2-7; 9 bases agree with TRBD1. CDR1 SNHLY and CDR2 FYNNEI come from the germline V gene. V shed 10 bases and J 3 bases; nucleotides not matched to a gene: 7. This CDR3 spans 13 amino acids. The DNA of the CDR3 is TGTGCCACCTTATCGACAGGGGGCTACGAGCAGTACTTC. Translation gives CATLSTGGYEQYF.

As to this clone: Its ends do not fully match the called genes, so a read error is possible. The chain is built from TRBV4-3 and TRBJ2-7; TRBD2 agrees at 8 bases. Germline CDR1 and CDR2: LGHNA and YSLEER. The CDR3 runs to 15 residues. The CDR3 DNA reads as TGCGCCAGCCGCCAAAGTACTAGCGGAGTCTACGAGCAGTACTTC. Translating gives CASRQSTSGVYEQYF.

The chain recombines TRBV10-3 with TRBJ2-7; TRBD2 is a possible D gene (6 bases). Germline V lookup: CDR1 ENHRY, CDR2 SYGVKD. Trimming stripped 11 bases from V and 6 bases from J, with 20 bases between. The CDR3 spans 13 residues. The CDR3 loop reads CAFRRGEGAEQYF. CDR3 sequence (DNA): TGTGCCTTTCGGCGGGGAGAGGGTGCCGAGCAGTACTTC.

This clone was counted a single time. The V and J genes are TRBV10-3 and TRBJ1-2, with 9 positions matching TRBD1. V shed 5 bases, J shed 2 bases, and the junction held 6 bases outside the gene matches. The CDR3 covers 15 residues. Per the germline V gene, CDR1 is ENHRY and CDR2 is SYGVKD. The CDR3 nucleotides are TGTGCCATCAGTAAACAAGGGACAGGGAACTATGGCTACACCTTC. Protein sequence: CAISKQGTGNYGYTF.

The genes are TRBV19 and TRBJ1-2, with D possibly matching TRBD1 (5 bases). V lost 1 base and J lost 7, with 7 bases in between. CDR1 LNHDA and CDR2 SQIVND come from the germline V gene (reference sequence). This CDR3 has 12 amino acids. The DNA of the CDR3 is TGTGCCAGTAGTATAGGGGGCGGTGGCTACACCTTC. This gives the protein CASSIGGGGYTF.